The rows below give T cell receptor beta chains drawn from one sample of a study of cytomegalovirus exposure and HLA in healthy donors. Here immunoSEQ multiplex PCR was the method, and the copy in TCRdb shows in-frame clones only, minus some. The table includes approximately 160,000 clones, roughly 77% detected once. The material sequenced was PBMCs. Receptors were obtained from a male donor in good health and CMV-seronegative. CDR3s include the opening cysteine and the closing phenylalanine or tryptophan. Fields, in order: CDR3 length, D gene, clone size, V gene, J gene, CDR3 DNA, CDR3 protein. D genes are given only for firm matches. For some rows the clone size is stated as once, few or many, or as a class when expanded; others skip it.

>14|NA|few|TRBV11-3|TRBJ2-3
TGTGCCAGCAGCGGACAGTCTAGCACAGATACGCAGTATTTT
CASSGQSSTDTQYF
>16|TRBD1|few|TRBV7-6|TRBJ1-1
TGTGCCAGCAGCTCGTCCGGGACAGGGAGGAGGGCTGAAGCTTTCTTT
CASSSSGTGRRAEAFF
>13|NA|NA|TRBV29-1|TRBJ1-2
TGCAGCGTTGAAGAGTCCGGGACAAACGGCTACACCTTC
CSVEESGTNGYTF
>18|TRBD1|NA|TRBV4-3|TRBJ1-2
TGCGCCAGCAGCCAAGACTGGGAAGGGGGCAAGGGATCCTATGGCTACACCTTC
CASSQDWEGGKGSYGYTF
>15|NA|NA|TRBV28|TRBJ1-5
TGTGCCAGCAGTTTATCGACAAGTGGAAATCAGCCCCAGCATTTT
CASSLSTSGNQPQHF
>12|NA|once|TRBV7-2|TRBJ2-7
TGTGCCAGCAGCTTAGCTCTGGGGCGCCAGTACTTC
CASSLALGRQYF
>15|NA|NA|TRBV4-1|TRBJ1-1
TGCGCCAGCAGCCATTACATGGCAGGGCGGTTTGAAGCTTTCTTT
CASSHYMAGRFEAFF
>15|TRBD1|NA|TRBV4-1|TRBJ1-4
TGCGCCAGCAACCCCCGCGGGACAGGGGGCGAAAAACTGTTTTTT
CASNPRGTGGEKLFF
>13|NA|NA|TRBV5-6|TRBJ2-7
TGTGCCAGCAGCCGCCCACCAGTGAGGGAGCAGTACTTC
CASSRPPVREQYF
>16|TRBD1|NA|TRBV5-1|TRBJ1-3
TGCGCCAGCAGTGTAGGGACAGTTTACTCTGGAAACACCATATATTTT
CASSVGTVYSGNTIYF
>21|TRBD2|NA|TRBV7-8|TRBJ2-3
TGTGCCAGCAGCTCCCGGACAGGGTGGACTAGCGGGGGTTCTAGCACAGATACGCAGTATTTT
CASSSRTGWTSGGSSTDTQYF
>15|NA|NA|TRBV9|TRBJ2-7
TGTGCCAGCAGCGCCCACGAGACTAGCTCCTACGAGCAGTACTTC
CASSAHETSSYEQYF
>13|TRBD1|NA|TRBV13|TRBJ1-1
TGTGCCAGCAGCCCGGTCAGGGGGCGAGAGGCTTTCTTT
CASSPVRGREAFF
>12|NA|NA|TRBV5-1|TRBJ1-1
TGCGCCAGCAGCAGTAGTAACACTGAAGCTTTCTTT
CASSSSNTEAFF
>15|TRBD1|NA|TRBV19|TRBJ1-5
TGTGCCAGTAGTTCCCGACAGGGGGCCAATCAGCCCCAGCATTTT
CASSSRQGANQPQHF
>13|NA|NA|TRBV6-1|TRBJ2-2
TGTGCCAGCAGTGGGAGACACACCGGGGAGCTGTTTTTT
CASSGRHTGELFF
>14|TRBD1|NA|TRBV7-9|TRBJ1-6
TGTGCCAGCAGCTTACAGGGGGCAGGATCACCCCTCCACTTT
CASSLQGAGSPLHF
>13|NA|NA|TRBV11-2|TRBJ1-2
TGTGCCAGCAGCGTACCAGGAAACTATGGCTACACCTTC
CASSVPGNYGYTF
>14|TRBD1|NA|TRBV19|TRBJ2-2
TGTGCCAGTAGGCCGACAGGGAGTACCGGGGAGCTGTTTTTT
CASRPTGSTGELFF
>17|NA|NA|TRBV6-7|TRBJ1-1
TGTGCCAGCAGACCTACGGCACAGGTTTCCATGAACACTGAAGCTTTCTTT
CASRPTAQVSMNTEAFF
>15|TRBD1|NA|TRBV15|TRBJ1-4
TGTGCCACCAGCAGTCAGGGGGTAATTAATGAAAAACTGTTTTTT
CATSSQGVINEKLFF
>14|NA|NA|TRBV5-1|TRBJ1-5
TGCGCCAGCAGCTTGGGCAGTAGCAATCAGCCCCAGCATTTT
CASSLGSSNQPQHF
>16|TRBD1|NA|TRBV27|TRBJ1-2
TGTGCCAGCACTCACCGGCCCGGAACAGGGGGCAGAGGCTACACCTTC
CASTHRPGTGGRGYTF
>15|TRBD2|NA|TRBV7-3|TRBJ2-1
TGTGCCAGCAGCTTAACACTAGCGGACCTCAATGAGCAGTTCTTC
CASSLTLADLNEQFF
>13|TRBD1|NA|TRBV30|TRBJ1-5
TGTGCCTGGAGTGTACAGGGGAGACAGCCCCAGCATTTT
CAWSVQGRQPQHF
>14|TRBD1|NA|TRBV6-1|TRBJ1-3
TGTGCCAGCAGTGAACGAGGGGGCAGCGACACCATATATTTT
CASSERGGSDTIYF
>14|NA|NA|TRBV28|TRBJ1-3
TGTGCCAGCCTCCCGTGGGGACTTGGAAACACCATATATTTT
CASLPWGLGNTIYF
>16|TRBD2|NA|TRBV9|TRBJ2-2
TGTGCCAGCAGCGTGGCCACTAGCGGGTCGACCGGGGAGCTGTTTTTT
CASSVATSGSTGELFF
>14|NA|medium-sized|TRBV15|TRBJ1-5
TGTGCCACCAGCAGCAGTTGGAGCAATCAGCCCCAGCATTTT
CATSSSWSNQPQHF
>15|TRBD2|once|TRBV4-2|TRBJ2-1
TGTGCCAGCAGCCAAGGGACTAGCGGCTACAATGAGCAGTTCTTC
CASSQGTSGYNEQFF